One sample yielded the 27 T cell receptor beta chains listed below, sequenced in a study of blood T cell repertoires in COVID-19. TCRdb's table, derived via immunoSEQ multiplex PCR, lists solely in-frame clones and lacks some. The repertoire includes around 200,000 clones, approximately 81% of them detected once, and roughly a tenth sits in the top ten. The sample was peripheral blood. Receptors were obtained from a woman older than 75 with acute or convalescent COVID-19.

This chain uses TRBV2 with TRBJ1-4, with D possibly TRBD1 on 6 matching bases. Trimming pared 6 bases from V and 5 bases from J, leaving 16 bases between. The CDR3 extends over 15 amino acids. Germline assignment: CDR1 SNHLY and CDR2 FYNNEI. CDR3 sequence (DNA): TGTGCCAGCAGGTGGGCCGGGACACCGAATGAAAAACTGTTTTTT. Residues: CASRWAGTPNEKLFF.

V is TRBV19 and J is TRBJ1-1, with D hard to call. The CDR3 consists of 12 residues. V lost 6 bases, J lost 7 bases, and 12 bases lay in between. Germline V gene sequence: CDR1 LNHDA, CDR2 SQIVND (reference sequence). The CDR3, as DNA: TGTGCCAGTAGATCTACTAGTAGTGAAGCTTTCTTT. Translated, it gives CASRSTSSEAFF.

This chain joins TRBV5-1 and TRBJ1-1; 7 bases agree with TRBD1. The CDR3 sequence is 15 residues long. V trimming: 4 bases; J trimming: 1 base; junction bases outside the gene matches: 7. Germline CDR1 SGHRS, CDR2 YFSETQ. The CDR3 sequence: CASSASQGWNTEAFF. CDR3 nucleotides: TGCGCCAGCAGCGCCTCACAGGGGTGGAACACTGAAGCTTTCTTT.

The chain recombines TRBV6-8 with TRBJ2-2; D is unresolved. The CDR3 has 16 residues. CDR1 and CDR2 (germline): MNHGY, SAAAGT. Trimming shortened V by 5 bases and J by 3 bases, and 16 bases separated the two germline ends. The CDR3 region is CASSKLYRRHTGELFF. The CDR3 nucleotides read TGTGCCAGCAGTAAACTGTATCGCCGTCACACCGGGGAGCTGTTTTTT.

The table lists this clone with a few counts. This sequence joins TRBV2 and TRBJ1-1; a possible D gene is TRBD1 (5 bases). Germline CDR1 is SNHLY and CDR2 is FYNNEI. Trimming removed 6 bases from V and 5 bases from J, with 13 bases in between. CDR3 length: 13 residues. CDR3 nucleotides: TGTGCCAGCAGCGGTCCTCGGGGGACTGAAGCTTTCTTT. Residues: CASSGPRGTEAFF. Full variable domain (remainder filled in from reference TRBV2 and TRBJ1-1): EPEVTQTPSHQVTQMGQEVILRCVPISNHLYFYWYRQILGQKVEFLVSFYNNEISEKSEIFDDQFSVERPDGSNFTLKIRSTKLEDSAMYFCASSGPRGTEAFFGQGTRLTVV.

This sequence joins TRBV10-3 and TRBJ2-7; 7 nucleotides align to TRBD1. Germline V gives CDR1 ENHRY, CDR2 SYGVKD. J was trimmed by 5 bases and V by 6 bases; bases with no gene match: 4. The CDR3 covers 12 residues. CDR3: CAISLTGDEQYF. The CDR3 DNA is TGTGCCATCAGCCTCACAGGGGACGAGCAGTACTTC.

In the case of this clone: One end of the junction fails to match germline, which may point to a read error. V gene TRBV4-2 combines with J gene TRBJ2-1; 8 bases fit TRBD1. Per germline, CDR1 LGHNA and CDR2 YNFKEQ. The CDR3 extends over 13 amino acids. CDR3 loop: CASSQELRDRCVF. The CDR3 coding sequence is TGTGCCAGCAGCCAAGAACTCCGGGACAGGTGTGTCTTC.

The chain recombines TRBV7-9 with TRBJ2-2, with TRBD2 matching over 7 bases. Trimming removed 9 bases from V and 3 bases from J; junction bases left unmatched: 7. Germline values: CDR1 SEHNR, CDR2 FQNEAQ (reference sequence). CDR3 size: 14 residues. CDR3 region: CASTWAGDTGELFF. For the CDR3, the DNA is TGTGCCAGTACCTGGGCGGGAGACACCGGGGAGCTGTTTTTT. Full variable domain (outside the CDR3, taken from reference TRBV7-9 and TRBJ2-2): DTGVSQNPRHKITKRGQNVTFRCDPISEHNRLYWYRQTLGQGPEFLTYFQNEAQLEKSRLLSDRFSAERPKGSFSTLEIQRTEQGDSAMYLCASTWAGDTGELFFGEGSRLTVL.

The CDR3 sequence: CAWSFSGAYEQYF. For the CDR3, the DNA is TGTGCCTGGAGTTTCAGCGGGGCCTACGAGCAGTACTTC. The chain recombines TRBV30 with TRBJ2-7; TRBD2 matches 7 bases. The CDR3 extends over 13 amino acids. V lost 2 bases, J lost 2 bases, and 3 bases stayed unmatched. Germline values: CDR1 GTSNPN, CDR2 SVGIG (reference sequence).

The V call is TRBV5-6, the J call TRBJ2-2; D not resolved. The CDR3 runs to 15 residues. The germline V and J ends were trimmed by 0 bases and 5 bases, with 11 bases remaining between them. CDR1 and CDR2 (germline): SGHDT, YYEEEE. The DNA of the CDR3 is TGTGCCAGCAGCTTGGGACGGGTTCTGACCGGGGAGCTGTTTTTT. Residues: CASSLGRVLTGELFF.

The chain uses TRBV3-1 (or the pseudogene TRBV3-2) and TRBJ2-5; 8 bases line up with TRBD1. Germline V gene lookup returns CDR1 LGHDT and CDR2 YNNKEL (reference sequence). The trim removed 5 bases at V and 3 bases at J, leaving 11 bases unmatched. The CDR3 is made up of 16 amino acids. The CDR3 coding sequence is TGTGCCAGCAGCGGACGCCCGGACAGGGCGGAAGAGACCCAGTACTTC. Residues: CASSGRPDRAEETQYF.

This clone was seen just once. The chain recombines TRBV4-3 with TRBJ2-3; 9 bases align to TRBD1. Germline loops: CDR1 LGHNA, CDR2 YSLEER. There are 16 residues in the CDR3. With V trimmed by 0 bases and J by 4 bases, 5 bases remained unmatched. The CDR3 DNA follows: TGCGCCAGCAGCCAAGATACGGGACAGGGATCAGATACGCAGTATTTT. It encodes CASSQDTGQGSDTQYF.

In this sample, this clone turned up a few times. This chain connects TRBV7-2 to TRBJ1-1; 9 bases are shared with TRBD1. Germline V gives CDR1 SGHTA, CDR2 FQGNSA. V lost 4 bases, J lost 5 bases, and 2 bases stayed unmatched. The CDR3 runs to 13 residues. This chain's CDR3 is CASSWTGETEAFF. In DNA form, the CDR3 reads TGTGCCAGCAGCTGGACAGGGGAAACTGAAGCTTTCTTT.

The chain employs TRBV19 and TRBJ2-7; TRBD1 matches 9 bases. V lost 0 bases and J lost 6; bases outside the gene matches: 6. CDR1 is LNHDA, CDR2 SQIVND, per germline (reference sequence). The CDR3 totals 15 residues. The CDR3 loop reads CASSIEGTGGSEQYF. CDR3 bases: TGTGCCAGTAGTATAGAGGGAACAGGGGGCTCCGAGCAGTACTTC.

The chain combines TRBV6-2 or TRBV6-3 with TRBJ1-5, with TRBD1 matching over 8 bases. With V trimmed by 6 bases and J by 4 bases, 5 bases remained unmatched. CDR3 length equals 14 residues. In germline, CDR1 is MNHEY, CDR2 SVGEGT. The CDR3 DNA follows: TGTGCCAGCAGCCTCGGACAGGGAAATCAGCCCCAGCATTTT. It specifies CASSLGQGNQPQHF.

The CDR3 is CASSVGNRGNEQYF. The CDR3 DNA reads TGTGCCAGCAGCGTAGGAAACAGGGGCAACGAGCAGTACTTC. The V gene is TRBV9, the J gene TRBJ2-7; 7 positions match TRBD1. The CDR3 spans 14 residues. J was trimmed by 5 bases and V by 0 bases; bases with no gene match: 5. The V gene's germline CDR1 is SGDLS and CDR2 YYNGEE.

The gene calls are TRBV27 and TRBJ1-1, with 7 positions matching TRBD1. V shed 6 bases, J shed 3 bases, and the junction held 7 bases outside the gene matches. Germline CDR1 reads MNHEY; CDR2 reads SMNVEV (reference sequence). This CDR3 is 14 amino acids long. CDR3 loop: CASSLTGTDTEAFF. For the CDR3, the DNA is TGTGCCAGCAGCCTGACAGGGACGGACACTGAAGCTTTCTTT.

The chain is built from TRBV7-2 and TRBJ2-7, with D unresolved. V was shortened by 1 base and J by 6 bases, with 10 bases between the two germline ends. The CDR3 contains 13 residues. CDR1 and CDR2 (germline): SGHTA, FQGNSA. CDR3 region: CASSLVRHTEQYF. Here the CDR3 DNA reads TGTGCCAGCAGCTTAGTACGACATACCGAGCAGTACTTC.

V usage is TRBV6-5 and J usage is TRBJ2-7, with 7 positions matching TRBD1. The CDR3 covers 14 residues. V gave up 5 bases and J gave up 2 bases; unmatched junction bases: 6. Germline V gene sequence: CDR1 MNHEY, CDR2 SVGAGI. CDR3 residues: CASSTGTVTYEQYF. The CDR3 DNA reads TGTGCCAGCAGTACCGGGACAGTAACCTACGAGCAGTACTTC.

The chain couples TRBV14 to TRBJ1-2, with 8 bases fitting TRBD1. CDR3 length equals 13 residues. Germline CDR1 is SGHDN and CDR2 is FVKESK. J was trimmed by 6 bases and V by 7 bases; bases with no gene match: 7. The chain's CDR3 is CASTKTGEDGYTF. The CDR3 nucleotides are TGTGCCAGCACCAAGACAGGGGAGGATGGCTACACCTTC.

The chain's CDR3 is CASSDRVRSYEQYF. DNA for the CDR3: TGTGCCAGCTCAGACAGGGTTCGCTCCTACGAGCAGTACTTC. The chain carries TRBV18 and TRBJ2-7; TRBD1 matches at 7 bases. J was trimmed by 0 bases and V by 5 bases; bases with no gene match: 4. This CDR3 is 14 amino acids long. Germline CDR1 KGHSH, CDR2 LQKENI.

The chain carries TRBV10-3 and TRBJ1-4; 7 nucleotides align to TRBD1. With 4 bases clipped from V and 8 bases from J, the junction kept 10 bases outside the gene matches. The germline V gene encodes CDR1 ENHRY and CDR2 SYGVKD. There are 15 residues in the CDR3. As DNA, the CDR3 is TGTGCCATCAGTGCCGACGACAGGGACAAGGAAAAACTGTTTTTT. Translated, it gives CAISADDRDKEKLFF.

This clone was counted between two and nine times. CDR3 in amino acids: CASSITIADEKLFF. DNA for the CDR3: TGTGCCAGTAGTATAACTATAGCGGATGAAAAACTGTTTTTT. The gene calls are TRBV19 and TRBJ1-4; D is ambiguous. V was clipped by 2 bases and J by 6 bases, with 10 bases between them. Per the germline V gene, CDR1 is LNHDA and CDR2 is SQIVND (reference sequence). The CDR3 has 14 amino acids.

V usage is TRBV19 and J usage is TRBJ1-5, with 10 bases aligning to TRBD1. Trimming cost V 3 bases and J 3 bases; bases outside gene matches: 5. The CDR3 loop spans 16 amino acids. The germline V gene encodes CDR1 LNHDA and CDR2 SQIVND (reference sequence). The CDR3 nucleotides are TGTGCCAGTAGTATGACCGGGACAGGGGTCAATCAGCCCCAGCATTTT. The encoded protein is CASSMTGTGVNQPQHF.

The CDR3 spells CASSVAGQGGTDTQYF. The CDR3 bases are TGTGCCAGCAGCGTAGCCGGACAGGGTGGAACAGATACGCAGTATTTT. The chain recombines TRBV9 with TRBJ2-3; 8 bases are shared with TRBD1. Per germline, CDR1 SGDLS and CDR2 YYNGEE. Germline trimming cut 0 bases from V and 3 bases from J; bases unmatched to any gene: 6. CDR3 length equals 16 residues.

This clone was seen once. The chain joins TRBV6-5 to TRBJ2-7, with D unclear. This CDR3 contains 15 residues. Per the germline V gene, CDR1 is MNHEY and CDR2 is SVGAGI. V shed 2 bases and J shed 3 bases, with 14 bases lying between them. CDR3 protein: CASSYRVSRIYEQYF. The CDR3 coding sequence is TGTGCCAGCAGTTACCGGGTCTCTCGAATCTACGAGCAGTACTTC.

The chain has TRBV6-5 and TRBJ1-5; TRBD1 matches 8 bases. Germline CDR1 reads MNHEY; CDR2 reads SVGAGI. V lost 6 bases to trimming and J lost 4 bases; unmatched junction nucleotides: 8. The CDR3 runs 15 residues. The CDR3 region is CASSRRQGRNQPQHF. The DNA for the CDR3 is TGTGCCAGCAGCCGAAGACAGGGGAGGAATCAGCCCCAGCATTTT.